This TCR beta chain was observed in a study of blood T cell repertoires in COVID-19. The repertoire was sequenced with immunoSEQ multiplex PCR; TCRdb's copy has only in-frame clones and lacks some. The sample lists 140,000 or so clones, around 84% occurring once. The CDR3 sequence is 16 residues long. Trimming cost V 6 bases and J 4 bases; bases outside gene matches: 11. Germline V gene sequence: CDR1 LGHNT, CDR2 FRNRAP. This TCR derives from a man in his thirties or forties with COVID-19, enrolled during active disease. Specimen: peripheral blood. The rearrangement joins TRBV12-5 to TRBJ2-1; TRBD1 aligns across 8 bases. This CDR3 reads CASGPEGQARYNEQFF. The CDR3 DNA sequence: TGTGCTAGTGGCCCTGAGGGACAGGCGAGATACAATGAGCAGTTCTTC.